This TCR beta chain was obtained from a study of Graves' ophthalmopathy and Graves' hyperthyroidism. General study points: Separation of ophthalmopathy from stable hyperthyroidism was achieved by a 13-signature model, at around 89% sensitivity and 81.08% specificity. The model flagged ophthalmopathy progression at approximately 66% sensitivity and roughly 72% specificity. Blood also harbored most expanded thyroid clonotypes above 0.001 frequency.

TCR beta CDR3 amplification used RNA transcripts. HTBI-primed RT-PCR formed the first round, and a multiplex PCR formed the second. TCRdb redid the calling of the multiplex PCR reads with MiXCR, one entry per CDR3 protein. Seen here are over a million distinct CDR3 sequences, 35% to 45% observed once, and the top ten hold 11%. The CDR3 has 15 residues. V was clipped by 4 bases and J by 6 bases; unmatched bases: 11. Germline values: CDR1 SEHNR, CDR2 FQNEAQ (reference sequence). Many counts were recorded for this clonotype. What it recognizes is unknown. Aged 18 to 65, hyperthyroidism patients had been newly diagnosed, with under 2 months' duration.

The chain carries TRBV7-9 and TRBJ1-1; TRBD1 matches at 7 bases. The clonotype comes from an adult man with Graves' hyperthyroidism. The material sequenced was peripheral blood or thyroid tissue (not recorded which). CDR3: CASSSAWDRGAEAFF. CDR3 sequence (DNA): TGTGCCAGCAGCTCAGCCTGGGACAGAGGCGCTGAAGCTTTCTTT.